Below are 30 T cell receptor beta chains sequenced from a single sample in a study of blood T cells in healthy people across ages. The second PCR ran 7 to 11 cycles with a sample-barcoded 5' primer and J-beta primers. TCRdb recomputed calls from the 5' RACE reads with MiXCR, one row per CDR3 protein. The profile shows approximately 400,000 distinct CDR3 sequences, roughly half of them singletons. The source material was blood. The receptors originated from a man between 60 and 70 years old in good health.

This clonotype occurred a few times. The CDR3: CASKEQGYYEQYF. The CDR3 nucleotides are TGTGCCAGCAAAGAACAGGGTTACTACGAGCAGTACTTC. V gene TRBV6-6 combines with J gene TRBJ2-7; tentative D call: TRBD1 (6 bases). Trimming removed 7 bases at V and 3 bases at J, with 13 bases between. Germline lookup yields CDR1 MNHNY and CDR2 SVGAGI (reference sequence). The CDR3 covers 13 residues.

The chain is built from TRBV11-2 and TRBJ2-1; 11 bases match TRBD2. In germline, CDR1 is SGHAT, CDR2 FQNNGV. V gave up 0 bases and J gave up 13 bases; unmatched junction bases: 8. The CDR3 length is 15 residues. The CDR3 nucleotides are TGTGCCAGCAGCTTAGATAGCGGGGGGGGAGAGACCCAGTTCTTC. Protein: CASSLDSGGGETQFF.

This clonotype was recorded only once. The rearrangement joins TRBV29-1 to TRBJ2-7; D may be TRBD2 (6 bases). The J call is in doubt because the DNA end fits TRBJ2-4 better. This CDR3 comprises 11 residues. CDR1 is SQVTM, CDR2 ANQGSEA, per germline. The CDR3 loop is CSVGTEGIQYF. As DNA, the CDR3 is TGCAGCGTCGGTACGGAGGGCATTCAGTACTTC.

CDR3 nucleotide sequence: TGTGCCATCAGTGAGTCCCCTAGCGGAGGGTCCTACGAGCAGTACTTC. Protein product: CAISESPSGGSYEQYF. This rearrangement joins TRBV10-3 to TRBJ2-7; 7 bases align to TRBD2. The V gene end was trimmed by 0 bases and the J gene end by 1 base; junction bases not matched to a gene: 6. CDR1 ENHRY and CDR2 SYGVKD come from the germline V gene. The CDR3 is made up of 16 amino acids.

The chain is built from TRBV7-3 and TRBJ2-3; D gene ambiguous. Per germline, CDR1 SGHTA and CDR2 FQGTGA. This CDR3 spans 16 amino acids. Trimming took off 5 bases at V and 2 bases at J, with 17 bases between the two ends. The CDR3 protein is CASSPFGRTTTDTQYF. CDR3 DNA sequence: TGTGCCAGCAGCCCTTTCGGACGCACCACCACAGATACGCAGTATTTT.

The DNA for the CDR3 is TGTGCCAGCGTACTCAGGACTTCAACCAATGAGCAGTTCTTC. Protein sequence: CASVLRTSTNEQFF. V gene TRBV2 combines with J gene TRBJ2-1, with D tentatively TRBD2 (5 bases). V lost 8 bases and J lost 6, with 17 bases in between. CDR1 and CDR2 (germline): SNHLY, FYNNEI. The CDR3 loop spans 14 amino acids.

This clonotype turned up a few times. V usage is TRBV5-1 and J usage is TRBJ1-2; 9 nucleotides line up with TRBD1. The CDR3 runs to 14 residues. V gave up 0 bases and J gave up 6 bases; unmatched junction bases: 3. The germline V gene encodes CDR1 SGHRS and CDR2 YFSETQ. CDR3 nucleotides: TGCGCCAGCAGCTTGGATTGGACAGGGGATGGCTACACCTTC. Its protein product is CASSLDWTGDGYTF.

This clonotype was seen many times. Written as DNA, the CDR3 is TGTGCCAGCAGCGAGGGGGGTGCGGGAGGGATCGAGCAGTACTTC. This gives the protein CASSEGGAGGIEQYF. The chain carries TRBV11-2 and TRBJ2-5, with 9 positions matching TRBD2. The last part of the DNA fits TRBJ2-7 better; the J call may be wrong. CDR3 size: 15 residues. Germline CDR1 and CDR2: SGHAT and FQNNGV.

This chain joins TRBV6-5 and TRBJ2-7, with D possibly TRBD1 on 6 matching bases. The CDR3 length is 13 residues. In germline, CDR1 is MNHEY, CDR2 SVGAGI. V was trimmed by 6 bases and J by 2 bases, leaving 11 bases between them. CDR3: CASRRGFAYEQYF. The DNA of the CDR3 is TGTGCCAGCAGAAGGGGGTTCGCCTACGAGCAGTACTTC.

The chain has TRBV6-5 and TRBJ2-3, with D hard to call. This CDR3 comprises 15 residues. Germline assignment: CDR1 MNHEY and CDR2 SVGAGI. Between the trimmed V and J ends, which lost 5 bases and 0 bases, there was a span of 12 bases. CDR3 residues: CASSPNRPSTDTQYF. The CDR3 nucleotides are TGTGCCAGCAGTCCCAATAGACCTAGCACAGATACGCAGTATTTT.

The chain is built from TRBV20-1 and TRBJ1-2; 7 bases agree with TRBD1. V shed 3 bases and J 8 bases; nucleotides not matched to a gene: 12. This CDR3 comprises 14 residues. Germline values: CDR1 DFQATT, CDR2 SNEGSKA (reference sequence). The CDR3 DNA is TGCAGTGCTAGCCGGGACAGCCTGGGTAGGGGCTACACCTTC. This sequence encodes CSASRDSLGRGYTF.

The chain has TRBV20-1 and TRBJ1-2, with a tentative D call TRBD1 (5 bases). CDR3 size: 15 residues. The germline V gene has CDR1 DFQATT and CDR2 SNEGSKA (reference sequence). Deletions cut 6 bases from V and 1 base from J, with 18 bases between. The CDR3 DNA sequence: TGCAGTGCCGGTCAGGGATTCAGCGATAACTATGGCTACACCTTC. Its protein product is CSAGQGFSDNYGYTF.

This clonotype was observed at least ten times. This may come from a read error, since a much larger clone is one base off. The J gene is TRBJ2-1, the V gene TRBV29-1, with TRBD1 matching over 11 bases. V lost 7 bases to trimming and J lost 7 bases; unmatched junction nucleotides: 6. From germline, CDR1 is SQVTM and CDR2 ANQGSEA. The CDR3 runs to 13 residues. The CDR3 DNA follows: TGCAGCGGGGGACAGGGGGGGTGGAATGAGCAGTTCTTC. It is translated as CSGGQGGWNEQFF.

The chain has TRBV21-1 and TRBJ2-1; TRBD2, the table's D call, lacks a check against the DNA. TRBV21-1 is a pseudogene locus. The CDR3 loop spans 12 amino acids. The CDR3, as DNA: TGTGCCAGCAGCAACGTGGGAGGTGAGCAGTTCTTC. It translates to CASSNVGGEQFF.

Worth noting for this clonotype: The junction does not match germline at one end; this may be a read error. The V call is TRBV7-7, the J call TRBJ2-5; unclear D gene. The assigned J gene may be wrong: the sequence end matches TRBJ2-7 better. CDR3 length: 13 amino acids. Germline CDR1 reads SSHAT; CDR2 reads FNYEAQ (reference sequence). CDR3 in DNA: TGTGCTAGCAGCCAGTCCCCGGGCTACGAGCAGTACTTC. Protein sequence: CASSQSPGYEQYF.

V and J are TRBV20-1 and TRBJ2-4; tentatively, D is TRBD1 (5 bases). Germline CDR1 and CDR2: DFQATT and SNEGSKA (reference sequence). The CDR3 length is 11 residues. Trimming pared 0 bases from V and 12 bases from J, leaving 9 bases between. CDR3 sequence reads: CSAREGRAQYF. DNA for the CDR3: TGCAGTGCTAGAGAGGGGCGAGCTCAGTACTTC.

The gene calls are TRBV6-1 and TRBJ2-1; 8 nucleotides align to TRBD1. CDR3 length equals 18 residues. Germline V gene sequence: CDR1 MNHNS, CDR2 SASEGT. Trimming removed 1 base from V and 6 bases from J; junction bases left unmatched: 14. The CDR3 DNA is TGTGCCAGCAGTGAAGGAGGGGAGCCGGGACAGGAGGGCAATGAGCAGTTCTTC. Its protein is CASSEGGEPGQEGNEQFF.

The chain is built from TRBV7-2 and TRBJ2-7; 10 bases line up with TRBD2. CDR3 length: 15 amino acids. Trimming at V came to 5 bases and at J to 3 bases, leaving 7 bases not matched to a gene. Germline CDR1 reads SGHTA; CDR2 reads FQGNSA. The DNA of the CDR3 is TGTGCCAGCAGCCGCCCTACTAGCGGGGACTACGAGCAGTACTTC. This codes for CASSRPTSGDYEQYF.

Points on this clonotype: Mismatch with germline at one junction end may stem from a read error. The gene calls are TRBV6-2 or TRBV6-3 and TRBJ2-7, with 13 bases matching TRBD2. From germline, CDR1 is MNHEY and CDR2 SVGEGT. The CDR3 sequence is 14 residues long. CDR3 coding DNA: TGTGCCCGCAGCACTAGCGGGGGGGCTTTCGAGCAGTACTTC. Its protein product is CARSTSGGAFEQYF.

The genes are TRBV7-9 and TRBJ2-5, with 9 bases lining up with TRBD1. Germline values: CDR1 SEHNR, CDR2 FQNEAQ (reference sequence). The CDR3 has 16 residues. V trimming: 2 bases; J trimming: 5 bases; junction bases outside the gene matches: 9. CDR3 in amino acids: CASSLLGQGIGETQYF. The CDR3 DNA follows: TGTGCCAGCAGCTTATTGGGACAGGGTATAGGGGAGACCCAGTACTTC. The full variable domain, completed using reference TRBV7-9 and TRBJ2-5, is DTGVSQNPRHKITKRGQNVTFRCDPISEHNRLYWYRQTLGQGPEFLTYFQNEAQLEKSRLLSDRFSAERPKGSFSTLEIQRTEQGDSAMYLCASSLLGQGIGETQYFGPGTRLLVL.

This clonotype was seen a handful of times. The gene calls are TRBV20-1 and TRBJ2-3; D unclear. This CDR3 region has 14 residues. V lost 1 base, J lost 0 bases, and 8 bases lay in between. Germline V gene sequence: CDR1 DFQATT, CDR2 SNEGSKA (reference sequence). The DNA of the CDR3 is TGCAGTGCTAGAGGAGGACCTAGCACAGATACGCAGTATTTT. Protein: CSARGGPSTDTQYF.

This clonotype was picked up one time. This rearrangement joins TRBV20-1 to TRBJ2-3; D remains ambiguous. This CDR3 contains 11 residues. Trimming took 3 bases from V and 8 from J, leaving 9 bases between them. Per the germline V gene, CDR1 is DFQATT and CDR2 is SNEGSKA (reference sequence). CDR3 nucleotide sequence: TGCAGTGCTAGTGGGTACAGTACGCAGTATTTT. Its translation: CSASGYSTQYF.

The V gene is TRBV12-3 or TRBV12-4, the J gene TRBJ2-3; D gene ambiguous. The CDR3 totals 12 residues. The V end lost 6 bases, the J end lost 3 bases, and 7 bases lay between the germline ends. The CDR3 DNA reads TGTGCCAGCAGGCCCGAAACAGATACGCAGTATTTT. It codes for CASRPETDTQYF.

This clonotype was counted a few times. The chain employs TRBV20-1 and TRBJ2-7; D remains unclear. The germline V and J ends were trimmed by 3 bases and 6 bases, with 12 bases remaining between them. The CDR3 contains 12 residues. CDR1 and CDR2 (germline): DFQATT, SNEGSKA (reference sequence). The CDR3 DNA reads TGCAGTGCTAGCCCGCGTAATGTCGAGCAGTACTTC. This codes for CSASPRNVEQYF.

This clonotype was seen more than once but under ten times. The chain joins TRBV6-5 to TRBJ2-1; 8 bases match TRBD2. The CDR3 length is 15 residues. The germline V gene encodes CDR1 MNHEY and CDR2 SVGAGI. V trimming: 6 bases; J trimming: 5 bases; junction bases outside the gene matches: 9. The CDR3 spells CASRTGTSWHNEQFF. CDR3 nucleotide sequence: TGTGCCAGCAGGACTGGGACTAGTTGGCACAATGAGCAGTTCTTC.

This clonotype appeared many times. This chain connects TRBV7-2 to TRBJ2-3; 8 positions agree with TRBD2. This CDR3 is built from 15 residues. Germline V lookup: CDR1 SGHTA, CDR2 FQGNSA. V lost 5 bases and J lost 9; bases outside the gene matches: 13. The CDR3 nucleotides are TGTGCCAGCAGCCCCCGGGGTAGCGGGGCCAGGACGCAGTATTTT. Translated, it gives CASSPRGSGARTQYF.

This rearrangement joins TRBV11-2 to TRBJ2-3, with D uncertain. V was trimmed by 1 base and J by 6 bases, leaving 11 bases between them. The CDR3 runs to 14 residues. Germline V lookup: CDR1 SGHAT, CDR2 FQNNGV. The CDR3 sequence: CASSLAAFRDTQYF. The CDR3 nucleotides are TGTGCCAGCAGCTTAGCAGCGTTTCGGGATACGCAGTATTTT. The complete variable domain, with remaining parts taken from reference TRBV11-2 and TRBJ2-3, reads EAGVAQSPRYKIIEKRQSVAFWCNPISGHATLYWYQQILGQGPKLLIQFQNNGVVDDSQLPKDRFSAERLKGVDSTLKIQPAKLEDSAVYLCASSLAAFRDTQYFGPGTRLTVL.

The rearrangement uses TRBV6-6 and TRBJ2-5, with D possibly called TRBD1 or TRBD2 (5 bases each). Germline loops: CDR1 MNHNY, CDR2 SVGAGI (reference sequence). The CDR3 has 16 residues. V was trimmed by 2 bases and J by 5 bases, leaving 18 bases between them. CDR3 region: CASSYIQGKGGETQYF. In nucleotides, the CDR3 is TGTGCCAGCAGTTACATCCAGGGAAAGGGCGGGGAGACCCAGTACTTC.

This rearrangement joins TRBV5-1 to TRBJ1-1; possibly TRBD1 for D (6 bases). Germline V gives CDR1 SGHRS, CDR2 YFSETQ. V shed 4 bases and J shed 2 bases, with 15 bases lying between them. The CDR3 length is 15 residues. CDR3 region: CASSHGGQTNTEAFF. The CDR3 DNA reads TGCGCCAGCAGCCATGGTGGACAGACAAACACTGAAGCTTTCTTT.

The chain is built from TRBV20-1 and TRBJ1-4, with D tentatively TRBD1 (6 bases). V lost 3 bases and J lost 8, with 13 bases in between. Germline V CDR1 and CDR2: DFQATT, SNEGSKA (reference sequence). The CDR3 is 13 residues long. The CDR3 nucleotides read TGCAGTGCTAGTCCCCAGGGGTGGGAAAAACTGTTTTTT. This translates into CSASPQGWEKLFF.